The following is a TCR beta chain sequence with its context. These data originate in a study of T cell responses to AZD1222 COVID-19 vaccine. This CDR3 comprises 14 residues. Germline values: CDR1 LNHDA, CDR2 SQIVND (reference sequence). Trimming stripped 1 base from V and 0 bases from J, with 7 bases between. Clones were sequenced by immunoSEQ multiplex PCR, and TCRdb holds only the in-frame ones, with some missing. Here the sample spans about 80,000 clones, around 85% being singletons. This rearrangement joins TRBV19 to TRBJ2-7, with D unresolved. The starting material was peripheral blood, obtained 28 days after the second AZD1222 dose. The clonotype comes from an adult who received the AZD1222 COVID-19 vaccine. CDR3 coding DNA: TGTGCCAGTAGTATAGGTGACAACTCCTACGAGCAGTACTTC. Amino acid sequence: CASSIGDNSYEQYF.